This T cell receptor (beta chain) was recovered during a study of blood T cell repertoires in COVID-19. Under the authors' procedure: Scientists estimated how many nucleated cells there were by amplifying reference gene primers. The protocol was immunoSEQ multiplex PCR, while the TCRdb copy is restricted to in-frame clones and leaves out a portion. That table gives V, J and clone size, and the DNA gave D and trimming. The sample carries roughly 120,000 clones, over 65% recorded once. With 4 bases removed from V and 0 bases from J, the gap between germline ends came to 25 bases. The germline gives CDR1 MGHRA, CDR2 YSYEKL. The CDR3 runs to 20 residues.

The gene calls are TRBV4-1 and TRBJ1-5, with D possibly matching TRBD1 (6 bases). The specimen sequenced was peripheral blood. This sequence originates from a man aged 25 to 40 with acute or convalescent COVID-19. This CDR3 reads CASSRAKGGTRDYSNQPQHF. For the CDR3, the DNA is TGCGCCAGCAGCCGGGCTAAGGGGGGGACCAGAGATTATAGCAATCAGCCCCAGCATTTT.